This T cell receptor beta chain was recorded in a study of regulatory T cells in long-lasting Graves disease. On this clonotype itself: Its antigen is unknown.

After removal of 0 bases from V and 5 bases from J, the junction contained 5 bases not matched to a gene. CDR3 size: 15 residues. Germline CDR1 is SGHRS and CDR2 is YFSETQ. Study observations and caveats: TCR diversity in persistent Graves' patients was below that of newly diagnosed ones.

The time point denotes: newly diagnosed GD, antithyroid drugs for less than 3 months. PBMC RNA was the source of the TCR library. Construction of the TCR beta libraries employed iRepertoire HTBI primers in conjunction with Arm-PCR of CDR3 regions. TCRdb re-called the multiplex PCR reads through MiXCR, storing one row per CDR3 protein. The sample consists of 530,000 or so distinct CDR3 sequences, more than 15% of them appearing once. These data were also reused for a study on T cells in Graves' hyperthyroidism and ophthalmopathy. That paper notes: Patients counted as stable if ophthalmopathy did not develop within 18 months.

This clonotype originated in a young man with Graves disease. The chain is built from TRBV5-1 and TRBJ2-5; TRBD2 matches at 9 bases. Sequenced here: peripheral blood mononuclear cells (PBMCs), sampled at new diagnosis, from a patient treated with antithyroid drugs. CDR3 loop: CASSLVVAGEETQYF. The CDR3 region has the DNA TGCGCCAGCAGCTTGGTAGTAGCGGGAGAGGAGACCCAGTACTTC.